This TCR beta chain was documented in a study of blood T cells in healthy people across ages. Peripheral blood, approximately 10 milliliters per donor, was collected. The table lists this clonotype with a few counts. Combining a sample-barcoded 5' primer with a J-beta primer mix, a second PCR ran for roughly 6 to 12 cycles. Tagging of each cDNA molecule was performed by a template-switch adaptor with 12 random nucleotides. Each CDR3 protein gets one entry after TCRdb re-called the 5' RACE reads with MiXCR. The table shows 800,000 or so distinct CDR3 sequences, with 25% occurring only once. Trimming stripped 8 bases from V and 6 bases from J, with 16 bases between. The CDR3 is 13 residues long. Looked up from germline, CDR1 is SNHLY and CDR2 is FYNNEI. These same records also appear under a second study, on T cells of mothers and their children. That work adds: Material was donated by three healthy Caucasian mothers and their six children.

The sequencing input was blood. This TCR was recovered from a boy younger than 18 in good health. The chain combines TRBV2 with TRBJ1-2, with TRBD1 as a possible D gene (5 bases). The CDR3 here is CASFGGTRDGYTF. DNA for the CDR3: TGTGCCAGCTTCGGCGGGACTCGGGATGGCTACACCTTC.